The T cell receptor beta chain described here comes from a study of T-cell memory formation after mild COVID-19. Across the whole study: Most TCR clusters belonged to a single donor. Study-level results: Researchers could not confirm that second-wave clones peaking on day 37 targeted SARS-CoV-2. Pre-infection memory held some responding clones, suggesting pre-existing cross-reactive T cells responded.

The ends were cut back, 0 bases at V and 15 bases at J, with 18 bases in the middle. Germline V gene sequence: CDR1 GTSNPN, CDR2 SVGIG (reference sequence). This CDR3 has 13 residues. 5'RACE with constant-segment primers built TCRalpha and TCRbeta cDNA libraries with UMIs. TCRdb re-derived calls from the 5' RACE reads in MiXCR, one entry per CDR3 protein. The sample has roughly 35,000 distinct CDR3 sequences, roughly 21% seen once. On this clonotype itself: What it binds is not known.

J is TRBJ2-1 and V is TRBV30, with no clear D. The specimen sequenced was PBMCs or a T cell subset sorted from them (not recorded which). This TCR derives from an adult who had mild COVID-19 (a few samples of this study predate the infection). Cell type and time point are not known. CDR3 sequence reads: CAWSVRSAASRFF. The CDR3 DNA is TGTGCCTGGAGTGTACGGTCGGCTGCCAGCCGGTTCTTC.